This TCR beta chain was sequenced in a study of T cell clones after liver transplantation (dated by TCRdb to the late 2010s). For context, the study as a whole: The samples were obtained from ITN030ST, a randomized trial that attempted immunosuppression withdrawal within 2 years after liver transplantation. Donor-reactive T cell clones were identified by TCRbeta sequencing after a pre-transplant mixed lymphocyte reaction and then tracked in post-transplant blood. As an antigen-independent comparator for donor-reactive sequences, third party-reactive TCRbeta sequences were also identified from pre-transplant MLRs. Of the eight recipients, three were HCV-positive, while the remaining recipients had been transplanted for non-autoimmune, non-viral indications. No induction therapy was given to the subjects, and standard immunosuppression was administered until randomization at 12-24 months post-transplant. Tolerance was defined as complete withdrawal of immunosuppression for at least one year without a rise in liver enzymes beyond twice the upper limit of normal. Blood samples were collected pre-transplant, pre-randomization before withdrawal, and post-randomization after either full withdrawal or failed withdrawal. The studied cohort comprised 8 liver transplant recipients, 3 classified as tolerant and 5 as non-tolerant. On the study overall, not on this receptor specifically: Since no allograft tissue specimens were available, donor-reactive T cells may have migrated into the graft instead of being deleted. In 5 of 8 subjects, regardless of tolerance or HCV status, circulating donor-reactive CD4 TCRbeta sequences dropped significantly post-transplant. After accounting for repertoire turnover, donor-reactive detection was significantly reduced in 7 of 8 subjects for CD4 and 8 of 8 for CD8. In a couple of subjects, low numbers of available donor cells limited the measurable donor-reactive repertoire. Conclusions were preliminary, limited by small, heterogeneous patient numbers and non-standardized post-transplant time points. A greater decline was seen for donor-reactive sequences than for third party-reactive sequences, suggesting partial antigen-specific deletion unrelated to withdrawal success.

The V end gives up 5 bases and the J end 4 bases, leaving 14 bases in the junction not matched to a gene. CDR1 and CDR2 are drawn from the germline V gene: SGHAT, FQNNGV. The CDR3 spans 16 residues, from the cysteine through the phenylalanine. Only the CDR3 region is kept as DNA, spanning 48 bases read in frame from base 1. High-throughput TCRbeta CDR3 sequencing of frozen genomic DNA was performed by immunoSEQ, including PCR amplification, mapping, bias correction and internal controls. Turning to the authors' computational methods: Productive rearrangements were kept, and unique TCRbeta sequences were defined by CDR3 nucleotide sequence plus V and J gene. For classification of a sequence as donor-reactive, at least 5-fold expansion in CFSE-low cells relative to unstimulated pre-transplant cells and a frequency of at least 0.01% were required. Minimum frequency thresholds were set for each subject based on the unstimulated sample with the lowest template count, ensuring at least 90% detection power. Jensen-Shannon divergence between the top 1000 TCRbeta sequences post-transplant and pre-transplant was used to measure repertoire turnover. Changes in detection of donor-reactive sequences were tested with two-sided Fisher's exact tests. In TCRdb, the immuneACCESS table is reduced to in-frame sequences with V and J assigned. These tables do not hold every clone; where another copy was compared, an unresolved V gene accounts for under half, and the others remain unexplained. V and J calls and clone size are as listed in that table; D and trimming were resolved from the DNA. Across this sample there are around 100,000 clones, with around 80% seen only once. The ten largest account for about 2.8% of the sample.

The count of this clone is one. Its antigen remains unidentified. No base-level quality is on record; no much larger clone is a single base apart. Unstimulated PBMCs, after thawing, were stained for CD3, CD4 and CD8 and then FACS-sorted into CD3+CD4+ and CD3+CD8+ populations. Each of the 8 studied subjects was randomized to immunosuppression withdrawal. The Qiagen DNeasy Blood and Tissue Kit was used for genomic DNA isolation. Recombination joined TRBV11-2 with TRBJ2-7, and TRBD1 aligns with 7 junction nucleotides. The clonotype comes from a human patient who received a liver transplant. Some T cells may have been brought in with the graft after a transplant. Sequencing was performed on CD4+ T cells from blood, taken around 48 months after liver transplant. At the DNA level, the sequence is TGTGCCAGCAGCCCCCAGGGGGTTGGGTCACGGTACGAGCAGTACTTC. Translation gives CASSPQGVGSRYEQYF.